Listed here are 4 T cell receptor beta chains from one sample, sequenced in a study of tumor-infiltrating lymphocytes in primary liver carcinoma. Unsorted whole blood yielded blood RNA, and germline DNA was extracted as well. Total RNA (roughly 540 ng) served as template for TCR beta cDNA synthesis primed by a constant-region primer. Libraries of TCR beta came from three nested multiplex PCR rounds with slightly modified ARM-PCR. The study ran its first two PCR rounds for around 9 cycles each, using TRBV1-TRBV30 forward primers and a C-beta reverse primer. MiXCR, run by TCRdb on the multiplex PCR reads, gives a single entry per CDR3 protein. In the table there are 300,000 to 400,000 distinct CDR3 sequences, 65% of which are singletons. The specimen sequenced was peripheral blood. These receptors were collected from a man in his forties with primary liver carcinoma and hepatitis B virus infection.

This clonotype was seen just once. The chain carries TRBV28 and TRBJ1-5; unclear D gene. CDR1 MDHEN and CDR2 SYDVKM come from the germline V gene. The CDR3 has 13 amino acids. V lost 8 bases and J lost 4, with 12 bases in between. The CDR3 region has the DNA TGTGCCAGCCACTCGGTAGCAAATCAGCCCCAGCATTTT. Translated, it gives CASHSVANQPQHF.

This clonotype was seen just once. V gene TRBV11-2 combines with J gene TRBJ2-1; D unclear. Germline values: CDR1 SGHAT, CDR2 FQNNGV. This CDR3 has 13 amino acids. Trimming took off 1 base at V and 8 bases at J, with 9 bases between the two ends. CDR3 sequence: CASSLGPRDEQFF. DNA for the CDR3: TGTGCCAGCAGCTTAGGGCCGCGCGATGAGCAGTTCTTC.

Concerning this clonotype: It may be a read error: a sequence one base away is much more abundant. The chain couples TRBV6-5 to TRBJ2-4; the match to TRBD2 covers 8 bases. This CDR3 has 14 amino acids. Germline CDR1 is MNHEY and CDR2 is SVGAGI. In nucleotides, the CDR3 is TGTGCCAGCGGTTACGGGGGGGCGGAAAACATTCAGTACTTC. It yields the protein CASGYGGAENIQYF.

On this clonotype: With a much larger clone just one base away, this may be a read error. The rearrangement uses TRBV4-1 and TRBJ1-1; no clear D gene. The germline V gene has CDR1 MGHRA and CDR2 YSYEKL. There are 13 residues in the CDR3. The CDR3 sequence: CASSHRGDAEVFF. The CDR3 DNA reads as TGCGCCAGCAGCCACCGCGGCGATGCTGAAGTTTTCTTT.